The 27 T cell receptor beta chains below were found in one sample sequenced in a study of blood T cells in healthy people across ages. A second PCR, run for roughly 7 to 12 cycles, used a sample-barcoded 5' primer plus a J-beta primer mix. From the 5' RACE reads, TCRdb called clonotypes with MiXCR, one entry per CDR3 protein. The data hold 790,000 or so distinct CDR3 sequences, with just over 55% observed a single time. What was sequenced was blood. The receptors stem from a man aged 40-49 years in good health.

The chain is built from TRBV6-2 or TRBV6-3 and TRBJ2-1, with 7 bases identical to TRBD2. The V gene end was trimmed by 4 bases and the J gene end by 3 bases; junction bases not matched to a gene: 6. The CDR3 totals 15 residues. Per germline, CDR1 MNHEY and CDR2 SVGEGT. The DNA for the CDR3 is TGTGCCAGCAGTTGGACGGGGGGATACTACAATGAGCAGTTCTTC. This translates into CASSWTGGYYNEQFF.

The chain combines TRBV27 with TRBJ2-1, with D possibly being TRBD2 (6 bases). The CDR3 runs to 14 residues. V was shortened by 5 bases and J by 3 bases, with 11 bases between the two germline ends. The germline gives CDR1 MNHEY, CDR2 SMNVEV (reference sequence). The CDR3 sequence is CASSARGHYNEQFF. Here the CDR3 DNA reads TGTGCCAGCAGTGCGCGGGGCCACTACAATGAGCAGTTCTTC.

This clonotype was seen only a few times. This chain links TRBV28 with TRBJ2-5, with 12 nucleotides matching TRBD2. Germline assignment: CDR1 MDHEN and CDR2 SYDVKM. With V trimmed by 8 bases and J by 7 bases, 8 bases remained unmatched. The CDR3 covers 14 residues. CDR3 sequence: CASRGLAGPGTQYF. Here the CDR3 DNA reads TGTGCCAGCCGTGGACTAGCGGGGCCTGGGACCCAGTACTTC.

This clonotype was found a few times. V and J are TRBV14 and TRBJ2-7; either TRBD1 or TRBD2 may supply D (6 bases each). Germline V gives CDR1 SGHDN, CDR2 FVKESK. The CDR3 has 15 amino acids. The V gene lost 0 bases and the J gene lost 5 bases, with 14 bases spanning the gap. The CDR3 is CASSQDGGLYHEQYF. CDR3 in DNA: TGTGCCAGCAGCCAAGACGGGGGCCTGTACCACGAGCAGTACTTC.

This clonotype was counted many times. At one boundary the junction diverges from the germline segment, which might be a read error. For the CDR3, the DNA is TGTGCCAGCAGCGTAGGGCTAGACGCTGAGACCCAGTACTTC. It is translated as CASSVGLDAETQYF. The V call is TRBV13, the J call TRBJ2-5; D is unclear. The CDR3 consists of 14 residues. Germline V CDR1 and CDR2: PRHDT, FYEKMQ (reference sequence).

This chain connects TRBV20-1 to TRBJ2-5, with D perhaps TRBD2 (5 bases). The V and J ends lost 5 bases and 2 bases respectively, with 18 bases between them. The germline V gene encodes CDR1 DFQATT and CDR2 SNEGSKA (reference sequence). The CDR3 length is 15 residues. Written as DNA, the CDR3 is TGCAGTGCTCCCCAATATCTAGCTGCGCAAGAGACCCAGTACTTC. Protein: CSAPQYLAAQETQYF.

The table lists this clonotype with a count of one. The V and J genes are TRBV29-1 and TRBJ1-2; no definite D call. The germline V and J ends were trimmed by 3 bases and 8 bases, with 10 bases remaining between them. The germline V gene has CDR1 SQVTM and CDR2 ANQGSEA. This CDR3 has 11 residues. In DNA form, the CDR3 reads TGCAGCGTTGACGGGCCTGGGGGCTACACCTTC. Translation gives CSVDGPGGYTF.

The genes are TRBV20-1 and TRBJ1-1, with D possibly being TRBD1 (6 bases). Germline V lookup: CDR1 DFQATT, CDR2 SNEGSKA (reference sequence). The germline V and J ends were trimmed by 5 bases and 6 bases, with 16 bases remaining between them. The CDR3 is 13 residues long. The CDR3 loop reads CSAGGGQGPEAFF. DNA of the CDR3: TGCAGTGCTGGGGGGGGGCAGGGCCCTGAAGCTTTCTTT.

The chain links TRBV25-1 to TRBJ2-5; D gene ambiguous. Trimming shortened V by 3 bases and J by 1 base, and 9 bases separated the two germline ends. CDR1 MGHDK and CDR2 SYGVNS come from the germline V gene. The CDR3 consists of 14 residues. The CDR3 bases are TGTGCCAGCAGTGACTGGGTCCTCCAAGAGACCCAGTACTTC. It specifies CASSDWVLQETQYF.

V is TRBV28 and J is TRBJ2-1; D uncertain. The germline gives CDR1 MDHEN, CDR2 SYDVKM. The CDR3 spans 15 residues. V gave up 3 bases and J gave up 5 bases, with 14 bases separating them. Here the CDR3 reads CASSLGNRPNNEQFF. The CDR3 nucleotides are TGTGCCAGCAGTTTGGGAAACAGACCTAACAATGAGCAGTTCTTC.

This chain links TRBV4-2 with TRBJ2-5, with 9 bases that match TRBD2. The last part of the DNA fits TRBJ2-7 better; the J call may be wrong. Germline values: CDR1 LGHNA, CDR2 YNFKEQ. The CDR3 length is 12 residues. CDR3 loop: CASSSGRDEQYF. CDR3 nucleotide sequence: TGTGCCAGCAGTAGCGGGAGAGACGAGCAGTACTTC.

This clonotype was seen at least ten times. The chain has TRBV6-2 or TRBV6-3 and TRBJ2-7; 8 bases agree with TRBD2. V shed 5 bases and J 0 bases; nucleotides not matched to a gene: 3. CDR1 and CDR2 from the germline V gene are MNHEY and SVGEGT. The CDR3 runs 14 residues. The CDR3 is CASSGSGTSYEQYF. Here the CDR3 DNA reads TGTGCCAGCAGTGGTAGCGGGACCTCCTACGAGCAGTACTTC.

The gene calls are TRBV7-8 and TRBJ2-7; unclear D gene. Trimming left V 6 bases short and J 6 bases short, with 15 bases between. Germline CDR1 and CDR2: SGHVS and FQNEAQ. The length of the CDR3 is 13 residues. CDR3 sequence (DNA): TGTGCCAGCAGAGGCCCCCACCAAGGCGAGCAGTACTTC. Its protein is CASRGPHQGEQYF. The whole variable domain, filled in from reference TRBV7-8 and TRBJ2-7, reads GAGVSQSPRYKVAKRGQDVALRCDPISGHVSLFWYQQALGQGPEFLTYFQNEAQLDKSGLPSDRFFAERPEGSVSTLKIQRTQQEDSAVYLCASRGPHQGEQYFGPGTRLTVT.

This clonotype has more than one count but fewer than ten. V and J are TRBV29-1 and TRBJ1-2; 8 bases match TRBD1. After removal of 7 bases from V and 2 bases from J, the junction contained 6 bases not matched to a gene. CDR1 is SQVTM and CDR2 is ANQGSEA in the germline V gene. The CDR3 extends over 13 amino acids. The CDR3 DNA sequence: TGCAGCGCCGGACAGGGCTTAAACTATGGCTACACCTTC. Amino acid sequence: CSAGQGLNYGYTF. The complete variable domain, with remaining parts taken from reference TRBV29-1 and TRBJ1-2, reads SAVISQKPSRDICQRGTSLTIQCQVDSQVTMMFWYRQQPGQSLTLIATANQGSEATYESGFVIDKFPISRPNLTFSTLTVSNMSPEDSSIYLCSAGQGLNYGYTFGSGTRLTVV.

The chain carries TRBV28 and TRBJ2-1; no clear D gene. The germline V and J ends were trimmed by 2 bases and 5 bases, with 16 bases remaining between them. This CDR3 contains 16 residues. CDR1 is MDHEN, CDR2 SYDVKM, per germline. CDR3 coding DNA: TGTGCCAGCAGTTTAAGGCGGACCACCTCTCACAATGAGCAGTTCTTC. It specifies CASSLRRTTSHNEQFF.

A single count supports this clonotype. The chain carries TRBV6-2 or TRBV6-3 and TRBJ2-7, with 7 bases that match TRBD1. Germline loops: CDR1 MNHEY, CDR2 SVGEGT. There are 15 residues in the CDR3. Trimming took 6 bases from V and 8 from J; bases not matched to a gene: 16. CDR3 amino acids: CASSPGTAWGEQQYF. CDR3 in DNA: TGTGCCAGCAGCCCCGGGACAGCGTGGGGTGAGCAGCAGTACTTC.

The chain is built from TRBV12-3 or TRBV12-4 and TRBJ1-2, with no clear D. V lost 6 bases, J lost 4 bases, and 21 bases lay in between. The CDR3 contains 16 residues. CDR3 protein: CASRETGRWEVYGYTF. CDR3 nucleotide sequence: TGTGCCAGCAGGGAGACCGGGCGCTGGGAGGTCTATGGCTACACCTTC.

This clonotype occurred a few times. The genes are TRBV20-1 and TRBJ1-6, with D tentatively TRBD1 (5 bases). CDR3 length equals 13 residues. V lost 2 bases to trimming and J lost 7 bases, with 9 bases between them. CDR1 is DFQATT and CDR2 is SNEGSKA in the germline V gene (reference sequence). CDR3 sequence: CSARQGVNSPLHF. In DNA, the CDR3 is TGCAGTGCTAGACAGGGTGTCAATTCACCCCTCCACTTT.

The chain links TRBV6-5 to TRBJ2-1, with D perhaps matching TRBD1 or TRBD2 (5 bases each). Gene TRBJ2-7 matches the end of the DNA better, so the J call may be wrong. This CDR3 comprises 18 residues. Per germline, CDR1 MNHEY and CDR2 SVGAGI. CDR3 protein: CASSSPRANDGAYNEQYF. The CDR3 nucleotides are TGTGCCAGCAGTTCCCCAAGGGCGAACGACGGGGCCTACAATGAGCAGTACTTC.

The chain has TRBV4-1 and TRBJ1-4, with D hard to call. The germline V gene encodes CDR1 MGHRA and CDR2 YSYEKL. There are 15 residues in the CDR3. Trimming pared 2 bases from V and 0 bases from J, leaving 7 bases between. The CDR3 loop reads CASSQSIATNEKLFF. The CDR3 region has the DNA TGCGCCAGCAGCCAAAGTATAGCAACTAATGAAAAACTGTTTTTT.

The chain recombines TRBV29-1 with TRBJ2-2; D is uncertain. Trimming left V 5 bases short and J 3 bases short, with 13 bases between. The CDR3 consists of 14 residues. Germline V gene lookup returns CDR1 SQVTM and CDR2 ANQGSEA. The CDR3 here is CSVKVTDYTGELFF. The CDR3 DNA reads TGCAGCGTTAAGGTCACAGATTACACCGGGGAGCTGTTTTTT.

V and J are TRBV10-3 and TRBJ2-1; 7 nucleotides line up with TRBD2. TRBJ2-7 matches the DNA end more closely, so the J call is doubtful. CDR1 is ENHRY and CDR2 is SYGVKD in the germline V gene. The CDR3 loop spans 14 amino acids. The CDR3 DNA reads TGTGCCTCACAAGGCGGGAGCTTGAACAATGAGCAGTACTTC. It yields the protein CASQGGSLNNEQYF.

CDR3 DNA sequence: TGCAGCGTTGAGTTGGGACCGGAGTTTGGGGGAAAACTGTTTTTT. It is translated as CSVELGPEFGGKLFF. This sequence joins TRBV29-1 and TRBJ1-4; possible D gene TRBD1, 5 bases. This CDR3 is 15 amino acids long. Trimming left V 3 bases short and J 10 bases short, with 21 bases between. Germline V CDR1 and CDR2: SQVTM, ANQGSEA. Full variable domain (rest looked up from reference TRBV29-1 and TRBJ1-4): SAVISQKPSRDICQRGTSLTIQCQVDSQVTMMFWYRQQPGQSLTLIATANQGSEATYESGFVIDKFPISRPNLTFSTLTVSNMSPEDSSIYLCSVELGPEFGGKLFFGSGTQLSVL.

This CDR3 reads CSARPSNTGELFF. The CDR3 coding sequence is TGCAGTGCTAGGCCCTCGAACACCGGGGAGCTGTTTTTT. The chain recombines TRBV20-1 with TRBJ2-2; D call uncertain. V was cut by 3 bases and J by 0 bases, with 5 bases left in between. The germline V gene encodes CDR1 DFQATT and CDR2 SNEGSKA (reference sequence). CDR3 size: 13 residues.

The rearrangement joins TRBV29-1 to TRBJ2-1; D is undetermined. The DNA end favors TRBJ2-7, so the J call may be wrong. The CDR3 has 12 amino acids. Germline V gene data show CDR1 as SQVTM and CDR2 as ANQGSEA. The CDR3 sequence is CSVGSTRNEQYF. The CDR3 DNA reads TGCAGCGTTGGTTCGACCCGCAATGAGCAGTACTTC.

V usage is TRBV7-2 and J usage is TRBJ1-2; D not certain. V was trimmed by 5 bases and J by 3 bases, leaving 10 bases between them. The CDR3 has 13 amino acids. CDR1 and CDR2 from the germline V gene are SGHTA and FQGNSA. Here the CDR3 reads CASSPSSDYGYTF. CDR3 nucleotide sequence: TGTGCCAGCAGCCCGTCGTCCGACTATGGCTACACCTTC.

This clonotype was detected only a few times. V usage is TRBV4-3 and J usage is TRBJ2-7; no firm D call. Looked up from germline, CDR1 is LGHNA and CDR2 is YSLEER. Trimming cost V 4 bases and J 3 bases, with 10 bases left between them. CDR3 size: 13 residues. In DNA, the CDR3 is TGCGCCAGCAGCCTCCGGTTGGGCTACGAGCAGTACTTC. Protein: CASSLRLGYEQYF.